This is a list of T cell receptor beta chains from one sample in a study of cytomegalovirus exposure and HLA in healthy donors. Sequenced by immunoSEQ multiplex PCR; TCRdb stores in-frame clones only, minus some. The sample holds about 130,000 clones, roughly 89% seen once. Material for sequencing was PBMCs. These receptors all come from a woman younger than 35 in good health and CMV-seronegative. Each CDR3 is given with its conserved first and last residue. A D gene is named only where the DNA matches it firmly. A row's size may be missing; if present it is once, few, many or a size class.

J	D	V	size	DNA	CDR3
TRBJ1-4	.	TRBV5-1	.	TGCGCCAGCAGCTTGGGAACAGGGCTTGAAAAACTGTTTTTT	CASSLGTGLEKLFF
TRBJ2-7	TRBD2	TRBV7-6	.	TGTGCCAGCAGCCTTCAGGGACTAGCGGGTTACGAGCAGTACTTC	CASSLQGLAGYEQYF
TRBJ2-2	.	TRBV7-7	.	TGTGCTAGCAGATACAGCCCTAACACCGGGGAGCTGTTTTTT	CASRYSPNTGELFF
TRBJ1-1	.	TRBV9	once	TGTGCCAGCAGGCGGGGAGGGGTAGGAACTGAAGCTTTCTTT	CASRRGGVGTEAFF
TRBJ2-7	TRBD2	TRBV7-8	.	TGTGCCAGCAGCTTAGGGACTAGCGGGGGGACAATGCAGTACTTC	CASSLGTSGGTMQYF
TRBJ1-1	TRBD1	TRBV7-9	.	TGTGCCAGCATCCGAACAGGGGCGGGGTTTCACACTGAAGCTTTCTTT	CASIRTGAGFHTEAFF
TRBJ1-2	.	TRBV29-1	.	TGCAGCGTTGATCCCCGTTCTAACTATGGCTACACCTTC	CSVDPRSNYGYTF
TRBJ2-3	TRBD2	TRBV18	.	TGTGCCAGCTCACTAACTAGCGGGGGTACTTCAGATACGCAGTATTTT	CASSLTSGGTSDTQYF
TRBJ1-2	.	TRBV25-1	.	TGTGCCAGCAGTGTGGGGGGGGTAGGCTACACCTTC	CASSVGGVGYTF
TRBJ2-5	.	TRBV10-3	.	TGTGCCATCAGTGAGGGGTACAGGCAAGAGACCCAGTACTTC	CAISEGYRQETQYF
TRBJ1-2	.	TRBV5-1	.	TGCGCCAGCAGCTTCGGACAGCTGTCAAACTATGGCTACACCTTC	CASSFGQLSNYGYTF
TRBJ1-2	TRBD1	TRBV9	.	TGTGCCAGCAGCGGCGGCGACAGGGTGCGAGGCTACACCTTC	CASSGGDRVRGYTF
TRBJ1-5	.	TRBV7-6	.	TGTGCCAGCAGTCCCGGACAGTATCAGCCCCAGCATTTT	CASSPGQYQPQHF
TRBJ2-5	TRBD1	TRBV7-3	.	TGTGCCAGCAGCTTATCCGGGACAGGGCGAGTTGAGACCCAGTACTTC	CASSLSGTGRVETQYF
TRBJ2-1	.	TRBV7-9	.	TGTGCCAGCAGCCCCCGGGATCCCCGCTCCTACAATGAGCAGTTCTTC	CASSPRDPRSYNEQFF
TRBJ1-5	.	TRBV7-9	.	TGTGCCAGCAGCCCCAGGGATGTCGATCAGCCCCAGCATTTT	CASSPRDVDQPQHF
TRBJ2-1	.	TRBV5-1	once	TGCGCCAGCAGCTTGGGACAGGAATACAATGAGCAGTTCTTC	CASSLGQEYNEQFF
TRBJ1-2	TRBD1	TRBV7-8	.	TGTGCCAGCAGCTTAGAGTTTTCAGGGGGCGTCTATGGCTACACCTTC	CASSLEFSGGVYGYTF
TRBJ1-2	.	TRBV6-5	.	TGTGCCAGCAGATCCCAGGGTTATGGCTACACCTTC	CASRSQGYGYTF
TRBJ2-7	TRBD1	TRBV19	once	TGTGCCAGTAGTACACGTCAGGGGGCCACCCCGGTCGAGCAGTACTTC	CASSTRQGATPVEQYF
TRBJ1-2	.	TRBV2	.	TGTGCCAGCCACAGGGACTATGGCTACACCTTC	CASHRDYGYTF
TRBJ1-2	.	TRBV6-1	once	TGTGCCAGCAGTGAACAGGGGAGTAACTATGGCTACACCTTC	CASSEQGSNYGYTF